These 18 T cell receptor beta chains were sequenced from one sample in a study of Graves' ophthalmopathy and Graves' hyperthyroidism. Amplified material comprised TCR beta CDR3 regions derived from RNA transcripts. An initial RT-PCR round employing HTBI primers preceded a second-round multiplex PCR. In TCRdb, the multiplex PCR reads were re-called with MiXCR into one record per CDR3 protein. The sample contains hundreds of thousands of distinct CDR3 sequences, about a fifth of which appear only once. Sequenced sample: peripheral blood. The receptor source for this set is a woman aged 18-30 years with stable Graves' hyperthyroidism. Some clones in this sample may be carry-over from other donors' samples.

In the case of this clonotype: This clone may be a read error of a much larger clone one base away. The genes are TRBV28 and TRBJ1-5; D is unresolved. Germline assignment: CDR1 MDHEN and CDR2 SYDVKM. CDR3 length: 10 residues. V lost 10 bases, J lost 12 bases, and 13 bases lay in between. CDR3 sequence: CATHGDLQHF. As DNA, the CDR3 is TGTGCCACCCATGGGGATCTCCAGCATTTT.

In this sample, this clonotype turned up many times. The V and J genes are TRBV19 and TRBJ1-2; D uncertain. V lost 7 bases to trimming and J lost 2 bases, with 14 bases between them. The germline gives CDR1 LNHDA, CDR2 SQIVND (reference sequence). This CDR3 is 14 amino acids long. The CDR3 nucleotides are TGTGCCAGTAAGGACCCGGGCCGGAACTATGGCTACACCTTC. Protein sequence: CASKDPGRNYGYTF.

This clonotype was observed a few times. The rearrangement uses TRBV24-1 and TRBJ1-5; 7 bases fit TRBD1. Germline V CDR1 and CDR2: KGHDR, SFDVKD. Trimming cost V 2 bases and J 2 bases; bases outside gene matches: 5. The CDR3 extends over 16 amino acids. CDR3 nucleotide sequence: TGTGCCACCAGTGATTCTTCAGGGACAGGCAATCAGCCCCAGCATTTT. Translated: CATSDSSGTGNQPQHF.

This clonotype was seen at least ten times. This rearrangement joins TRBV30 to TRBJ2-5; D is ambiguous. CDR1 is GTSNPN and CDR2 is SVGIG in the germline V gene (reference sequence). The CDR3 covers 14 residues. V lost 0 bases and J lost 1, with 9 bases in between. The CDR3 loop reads CAWSVGPLQETQYF. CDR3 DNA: TGTGCCTGGAGTGTGGGCCCACTCCAAGAGACCCAGTACTTC.

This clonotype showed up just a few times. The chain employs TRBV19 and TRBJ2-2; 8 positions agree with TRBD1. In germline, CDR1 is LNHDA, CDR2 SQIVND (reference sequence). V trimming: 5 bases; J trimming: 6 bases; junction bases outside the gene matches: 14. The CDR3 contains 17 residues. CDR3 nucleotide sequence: TGTGCCAGTAGTCCCCTAGGACAGGGTAAAATACCCGGGGAGCTGTTTTTT. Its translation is CASSPLGQGKIPGELFF.

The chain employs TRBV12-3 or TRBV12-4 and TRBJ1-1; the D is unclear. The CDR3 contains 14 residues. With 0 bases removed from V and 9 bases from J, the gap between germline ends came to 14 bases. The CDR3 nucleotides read TGTGCCAGCAGTTTAGCGGGGAGGTCTAGTCAAGCTTTCTTT. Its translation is CASSLAGRSSQAFF.

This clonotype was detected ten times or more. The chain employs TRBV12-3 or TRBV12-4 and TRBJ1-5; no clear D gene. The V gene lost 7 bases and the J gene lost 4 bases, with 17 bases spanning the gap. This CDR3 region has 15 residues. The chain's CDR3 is CASMYGAEINQPQHF. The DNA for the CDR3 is TGTGCCAGCATGTATGGCGCCGAAATTAATCAGCCCCAGCATTTT.

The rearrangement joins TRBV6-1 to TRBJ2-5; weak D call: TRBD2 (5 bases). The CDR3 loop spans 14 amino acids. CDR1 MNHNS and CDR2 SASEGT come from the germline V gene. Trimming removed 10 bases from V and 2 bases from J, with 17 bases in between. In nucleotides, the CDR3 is TGTGCCACCAAGGCGGGTAGGAATCAAGAGACCCAGTACTTC. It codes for CATKAGRNQETQYF.

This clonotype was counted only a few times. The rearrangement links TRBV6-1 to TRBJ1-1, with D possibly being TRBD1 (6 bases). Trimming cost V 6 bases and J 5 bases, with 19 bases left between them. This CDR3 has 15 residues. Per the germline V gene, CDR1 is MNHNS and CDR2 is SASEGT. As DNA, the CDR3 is TGTGCCAGCAGCCTACGTGACAGGTCGAGTACTGAAGCTTTCTTT. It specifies CASSLRDRSSTEAFF.

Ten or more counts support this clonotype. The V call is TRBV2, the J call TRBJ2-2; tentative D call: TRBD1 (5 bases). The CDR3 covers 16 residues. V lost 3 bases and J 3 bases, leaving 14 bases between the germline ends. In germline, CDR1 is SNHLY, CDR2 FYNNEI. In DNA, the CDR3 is TGTGCCAGCAGTGAGGGGCTAGGCCGTGACACCGGGGAGCTGTTTTTT. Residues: CASSEGLGRDTGELFF.

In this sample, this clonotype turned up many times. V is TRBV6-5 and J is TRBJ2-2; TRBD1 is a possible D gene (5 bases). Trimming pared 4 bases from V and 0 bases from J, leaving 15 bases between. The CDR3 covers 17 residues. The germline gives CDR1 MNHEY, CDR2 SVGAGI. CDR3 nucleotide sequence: TGTGCCAGCAGTTTTTGGGGCTCAAATGCGAACACCGGGGAGCTGTTTTTT. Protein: CASSFWGSNANTGELFF.

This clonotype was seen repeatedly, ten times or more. The CDR3 coding sequence is TGTGCCAGCAGCTTCGTCAAAGAGACCCAGTACTTC. Protein product: CASSFVKETQYF. The chain combines TRBV7-6 with TRBJ2-5; D is undetermined. V was trimmed by 3 bases and J by 3 bases, leaving 5 bases between them. The CDR3 runs 12 residues. Germline assignment: CDR1 SGHVS and CDR2 FNYEAQ.

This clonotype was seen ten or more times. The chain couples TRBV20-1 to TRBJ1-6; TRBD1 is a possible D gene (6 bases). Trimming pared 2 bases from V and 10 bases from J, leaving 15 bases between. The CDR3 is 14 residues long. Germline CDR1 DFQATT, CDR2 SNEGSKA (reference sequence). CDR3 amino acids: CSARQGGGRSPLHF. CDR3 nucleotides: TGCAGTGCTAGACAGGGAGGGGGTAGGTCACCCCTCCACTTT.

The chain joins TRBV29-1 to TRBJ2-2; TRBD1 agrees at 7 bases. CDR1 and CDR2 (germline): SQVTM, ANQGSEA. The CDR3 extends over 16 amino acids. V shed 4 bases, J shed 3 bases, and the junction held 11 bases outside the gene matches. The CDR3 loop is CSVGGTGTVDTGELFF. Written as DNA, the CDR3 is TGCAGCGTTGGTGGAACCGGGACAGTGGACACCGGGGAGCTGTTTTTT.

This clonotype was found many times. The CDR3 reads CASSYRTGPVLTF. The CDR3, as DNA: TGTGCCAGCAGTTACAGGACAGGGCCCGTCCTGACTTTC. The rearrangement uses TRBV6-5 and TRBJ2-6; 8 nucleotides align to TRBD1. V was clipped by 2 bases and J by 12 bases; unmatched bases: 3. Germline V gene sequence: CDR1 MNHEY, CDR2 SVGAGI. The length of the CDR3 is 13 residues.

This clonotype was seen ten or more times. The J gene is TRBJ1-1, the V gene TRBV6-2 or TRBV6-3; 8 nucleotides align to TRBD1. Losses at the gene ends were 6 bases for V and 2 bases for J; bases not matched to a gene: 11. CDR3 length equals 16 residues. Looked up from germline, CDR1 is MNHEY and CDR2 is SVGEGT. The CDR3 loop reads CASSSHGQGINTEAFF. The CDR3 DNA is TGTGCCAGCAGCAGTCACGGACAGGGCATAAACACTGAAGCTTTCTTT.

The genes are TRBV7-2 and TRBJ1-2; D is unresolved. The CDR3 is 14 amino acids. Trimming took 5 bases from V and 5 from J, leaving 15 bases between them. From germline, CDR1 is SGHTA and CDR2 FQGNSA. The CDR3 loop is CASSLGPEGYGYTF. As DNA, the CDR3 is TGTGCCAGCAGCCTCGGACCCGAGGGATATGGCTACACCTTC.

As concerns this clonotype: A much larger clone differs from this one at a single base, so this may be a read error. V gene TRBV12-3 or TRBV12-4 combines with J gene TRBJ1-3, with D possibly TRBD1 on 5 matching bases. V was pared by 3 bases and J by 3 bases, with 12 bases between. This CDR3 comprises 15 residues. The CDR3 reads CASSFSTGFGNTIYF. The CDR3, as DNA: TGTGCCAGCAGTTTTAGCACAGGCTTTGGAAACACCATATATTTT.